The following is a TCR beta chain sequence with its context. The antigen remains unidentified. Treatment specified: approximately 9-day PBMC culture with coronavirus spike peptide pools or control peptides (ViraFEST assay). Culture of some 1.9 million PBMCs per well took place with 8.5 to 10 IU/ml IL-2 and 8 to 10 ug/ml peptide pools. This sample is part of a study of vaccination and CD4 T cells after COVID-19. The wider study: Across the group, participants received two doses of either BNT162b2 or mRNA-1273 vaccine. Investigators drew the post-COVID samples a median approximately 92 days after diagnosis, with a range of 35 to 161.

V gave up 5 bases and J gave up 4 bases; unmatched junction bases: 8. The CDR3 covers 15 residues. The germline V gene encodes CDR1 LNHDA and CDR2 SQIVND (reference sequence). With the Oncomine TCR Beta short-read assay, DNA from cultured CD4+ T cells was sequenced. MiXCR, applied by TCRdb to the PCR reads, yields one record per CDR3 protein. Among about 14,000 distinct CDR3 sequences, under 25% were seen once, and the ten largest hold approximately 16%. Material for sequencing was cultured CD4+ T cells from blood. The V gene is TRBV19, the J gene TRBJ2-7; 10 bases are shared with TRBD1. This clonotype was obtained from a human donor with COVID-19. CDR3 bases: TGTGCCAGTAGTGGACGGGACAGGGGCTCATACGAGCAGTACTTC. This gives the protein CASSGRDRGSYEQYF.